These 16 T cell receptor beta chains came from one sample sequenced in a study of T cell repertoires in cytomegalovirus infection. Their specific antigens are unknown. One entry per CDR3 protein, called by TCRdb with MiXCR from the reads. The sample includes about a million distinct CDR3 sequences, about 33% of them seen just once. This sample comprised cultured CD8+ T cells from PBMCs, obtained from culture after CMV antigen stimulation. The source is a human donor in good health (CMV status not recorded). Some clones in this sample may be carry-over from other donors' samples.

Remarks on this clonotype: At one end the junction does not follow the germline gene, possibly because of a read error. The chain links TRBV9 to TRBJ1-4; 9 nucleotides line up with TRBD1. This CDR3 is built from 14 residues. Germline-derived CDR1 and CDR2 are SGDLS and YYNGEE. Written as DNA, the CDR3 is TGTGCTAGCAGCGTCTCCGGGACAGGGGAAAAACTGTTTTTT. Protein: CASSVSGTGEKLFF.

The chain links TRBV27 to TRBJ2-3, with 7 nucleotides matching TRBD1. Trimming removed 6 bases from V and 4 bases from J; junction bases left unmatched: 10. The CDR3 is 15 residues long. Germline V gene data show CDR1 as MNHEY and CDR2 as SMNVEV (reference sequence). The CDR3 sequence is CASRWGTAQSDTQYF. The CDR3, as DNA: TGTGCCAGCAGATGGGGGACAGCACAGTCAGATACGCAGTATTTT.

The chain has TRBV6-5 and TRBJ2-1; unclear D gene. The CDR3 loop spans 12 amino acids. With 10 bases removed from V and 7 bases from J, the gap between germline ends came to 14 bases. Germline-derived CDR1 and CDR2 are MNHEY and SVGAGI. The CDR3 nucleotides read TGTGCCACCACTATATCTACAAATGAGCAGTTCTTC. Translated: CATTISTNEQFF.

This clonotype was found a few times. The genes are TRBV29-1 and TRBJ2-5; 9 bases align to TRBD1. The CDR3 spans 14 residues. V lost 4 bases to trimming and J lost 1 base; unmatched junction nucleotides: 4. Germline V gives CDR1 SQVTM, CDR2 ANQGSEA. CDR3 coding DNA: TGCAGCGTTGGGGGACAGGGTGGCCAAGAGACCCAGTACTTC. It specifies CSVGGQGGQETQYF.

This clonotype has at least ten counts. The chain employs TRBV7-8 and TRBJ1-1; D might be TRBD1 (6 bases). V lost 5 bases to trimming and J lost 4 bases, with 17 bases between them. Looked up from germline, CDR1 is SGHVS and CDR2 is FQNEAQ. The CDR3 covers 15 residues. As DNA, the CDR3 is TGTGCCAGCAGCCCCTTAGCAGGGGCAGGCACTGAAGCTTTCTTT. Protein product: CASSPLAGAGTEAFF.

The chain employs TRBV5-1 and TRBJ1-1; D is unresolved. CDR3 length: 15 residues. V dropped 3 bases and J dropped 3 bases, with 15 bases sitting between them. The germline V gene has CDR1 SGHRS and CDR2 YFSETQ. The CDR3 loop is CASSSHGGLDTEAFF. In nucleotides, the CDR3 is TGCGCCAGCAGCTCCCACGGCGGGCTGGACACTGAAGCTTTCTTT.

This chain connects TRBV6-2 or TRBV6-3 to TRBJ1-1, with TRBD1 identical over 8 bases. Germline V gives CDR1 MNHEY, CDR2 SVGEGT. The CDR3 spans 17 residues. V shed 1 base and J 5 bases; nucleotides not matched to a gene: 12. The CDR3: CASSYWVPTGVGTEAFF. For the CDR3, the DNA is TGTGCCAGCAGTTACTGGGTGCCGACAGGGGTTGGAACTGAAGCTTTCTTT.

This clonotype was detected a few times. This chain links TRBV7-6 with TRBJ2-3; TRBD2 aligns across 12 bases. Germline CDR1 reads SGHVS; CDR2 reads FNYEAQ. CDR3 size: 16 residues. The junction had 4 bases not matched to a gene; V was cut back by 4 bases and J by 2 bases. CDR3 DNA sequence: TGTGCCAGCAGCTCCTGGACTAGCGGGAACACAGATACGCAGTATTTT. Its translation is CASSSWTSGNTDTQYF.

This clonotype was observed a handful of times. This chain links TRBV4-1 with TRBJ2-1, with 7 bases matching TRBD2. CDR3 length: 14 residues. After removal of 5 bases from V and 8 bases from J, the junction contained 9 bases not matched to a gene. CDR1 and CDR2 from the germline V gene are MGHRA and YSYEKL. The CDR3 protein is CASSSPRAGDEQFF. In nucleotides, the CDR3 is TGCGCCAGCAGCTCCCCCAGGGCGGGGGATGAGCAGTTCTTC.

V usage is TRBV10-2 and J usage is TRBJ1-2; unclear D gene. Per the germline V gene, CDR1 is WSHSY and CDR2 is SAAADI. This CDR3 has 12 amino acids. Trimming took off 6 bases at V and 6 bases at J, with 11 bases between the two ends. CDR3 in amino acids: CASSAEVDGYTF. CDR3 nucleotides: TGCGCCAGCAGCGCGGAAGTTGATGGCTACACCTTC.

The J gene is TRBJ2-1, the V gene TRBV5-5; tentative D call: TRBD2 (6 bases). The CDR3 is 14 residues long. CDR1 is SGHKS, CDR2 YYEKEE, per germline (reference sequence). The germline V and J ends were trimmed by 6 bases and 5 bases, with 15 bases remaining between them. CDR3 region: CASNGGTFNNEQFF. The CDR3 nucleotides are TGTGCCAGCAACGGAGGGACTTTTAACAATGAGCAGTTCTTC.

This clonotype was seen ten or more times. The chain recombines TRBV7-9 with TRBJ2-1; no clear D gene. Per germline, CDR1 SEHNR and CDR2 FQNEAQ (reference sequence). The CDR3 contains 16 residues. V was pared by 2 bases and J by 5 bases, with 16 bases between. The CDR3 protein is CASSLRGATPNNEQFF. CDR3 DNA sequence: TGTGCCAGCAGCTTAAGAGGTGCGACACCAAACAATGAGCAGTTCTTC.

This sequence joins TRBV27 and TRBJ2-5; D remains unclear. V gave up 3 bases and J gave up 0 bases, with 8 bases separating them. In germline, CDR1 is MNHEY, CDR2 SMNVEV (reference sequence). The CDR3 consists of 14 residues. CDR3 in DNA: TGTGCCAGCAGTTTTGGCTCAAACCAAGAGACCCAGTACTTC. Translating it yields CASSFGSNQETQYF.

The CDR3 bases are TGCGCCAGCAGCCTCCGGGACAGTGAAAATTCACCCCTCCACTTT. It encodes CASSLRDSENSPLHF. The chain employs TRBV4-1 and TRBJ1-6, with 7 bases fitting TRBD1. The CDR3 covers 15 residues. Trimming took 4 bases from V and 7 from J; bases not matched to a gene: 7. The germline CDR1 and CDR2 sequences are MGHRA and YSYEKL.

This clonotype was counted between two and nine times. The gene calls are TRBV5-1 and TRBJ2-1; 7 nucleotides line up with TRBD1. J lost 2 bases, V lost 4 bases, and 9 bases had no gene match. The germline V gene has CDR1 SGHRS and CDR2 YFSETQ. The CDR3 runs 16 residues. The CDR3 DNA sequence: TGCGCCAGCAGCCCCCTAGGACAGGCAGCCTACAATGAGCAGTTCTTC. This codes for CASSPLGQAAYNEQFF.

This clonotype came up a few times. V gene TRBV9 combines with J gene TRBJ2-5; D remains ambiguous. CDR1 and CDR2 (germline): SGDLS, YYNGEE. The germline V and J ends were trimmed by 3 bases and 1 base, with 16 bases remaining between them. CDR3 length: 16 residues. This chain's CDR3 is CASSAPVVERQETQYF. The CDR3 DNA follows: TGTGCCAGCAGCGCACCCGTTGTCGAGCGCCAAGAGACCCAGTACTTC.